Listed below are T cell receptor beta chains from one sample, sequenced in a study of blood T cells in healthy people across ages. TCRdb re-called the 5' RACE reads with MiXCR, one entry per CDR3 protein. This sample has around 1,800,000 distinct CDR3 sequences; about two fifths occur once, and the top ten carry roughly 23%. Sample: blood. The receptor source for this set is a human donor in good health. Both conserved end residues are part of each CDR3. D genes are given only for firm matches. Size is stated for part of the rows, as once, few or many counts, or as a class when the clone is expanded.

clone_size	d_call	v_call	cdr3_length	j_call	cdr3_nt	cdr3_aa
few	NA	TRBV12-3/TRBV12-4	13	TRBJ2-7	TGTGCCAGCAAGGGGCACAGCTCCTACGAGCAGTACTTC	CASKGHSSYEQYF
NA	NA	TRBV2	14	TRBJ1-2	TGTGCCAGCAGTGAAGATATCTTTTTGGATGGCTACACCTTC	CASSEDIFLDGYTF
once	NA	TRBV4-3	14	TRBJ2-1	TGCGCTGGCAGCCAATCGTCCGGAGGCGATGAGCAGTTCTTC	CAGSQSSGGDEQFF
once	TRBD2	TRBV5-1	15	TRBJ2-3	TGCGCCAGCAGCTTGGCGGGGGGATCGGCAGATACGCAGTATTTT	CASSLAGGSADTQYF
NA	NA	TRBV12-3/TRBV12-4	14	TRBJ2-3	TGTGCCAGCAGTTTATGGAGCTTAACAGATATGCAGTATTTT	CASSLWSLTDMQYF
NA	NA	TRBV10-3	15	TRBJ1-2	TGTGCCATCAGTGACTACGACAGTCCCGATGCGAGCTACACCTTC	CAISDYDSPDASYTF
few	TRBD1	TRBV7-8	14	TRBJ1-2	TGTGCCAGCAACCGAGGGACAGGGGCCTATGGCTACACCTTC	CASNRGTGAYGYTF
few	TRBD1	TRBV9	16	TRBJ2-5	TGTGCCAGCAGCGTAGCTACAGGGGCGAATCAAGAGACCCAGTACTTC	CASSVATGANQETQYF
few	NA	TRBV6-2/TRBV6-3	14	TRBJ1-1	TGTGCCAGCAGCTTGGACACCCTGAACACTGAAGCTTTCTTT	CASSLDTLNTEAFF
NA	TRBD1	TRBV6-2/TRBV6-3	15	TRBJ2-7	TGTGCCAGCAGTTGTCCATACGGACAGGGCTACGAGCAGTACTTC	CASSCPYGQGYEQYF
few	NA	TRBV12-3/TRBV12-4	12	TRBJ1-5	TGTGCCAGCAGTTTTAACAGTCAGCCCCAGCATTTT	CASSFNSQPQHF
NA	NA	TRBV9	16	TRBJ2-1	TGTGCCAGCAGCGTAGCATCCGTAGGGGGGTTGGATGAGCAGTTCTTC	CASSVASVGGLDEQFF
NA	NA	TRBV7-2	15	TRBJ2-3	TGTGCCAGCAGCCCCCATGGAGGGTCTATAGATACGCAGTATTTT	CASSPHGGSIDTQYF
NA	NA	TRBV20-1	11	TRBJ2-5	TGCAGTGCCCCGACCCGGGGGACCCAGTACTTC	CSAPTRGTQYF
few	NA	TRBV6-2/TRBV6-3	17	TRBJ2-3	TGTGCCAGCAGCGCCCCGGTAGCTACACTCCAGACAGATACGCAGTATTTT	CASSAPVATLQTDTQYF
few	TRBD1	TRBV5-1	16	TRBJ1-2	TGCGCCAGCAACAAAAAGACGGGACAGAGCATTTATGGCTACACCTTC	CASNKKTGQSIYGYTF
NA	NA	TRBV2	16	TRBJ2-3	TGTGCCAGCAGTCCCCTAACGGAGGGCGGAGGTTATACGCAGTATTTT	CASSPLTEGGGYTQYF
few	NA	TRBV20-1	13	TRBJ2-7	TGCAGTGCCCAAGTGGGCAGGGGTTACGAGCAGTACTTC	CSAQVGRGYEQYF
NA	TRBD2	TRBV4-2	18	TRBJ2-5	TGTGCCAGCAGCCAAGACGGGGCGGGGGGGCGTTTCGAAGAGACCCAGTACTTC	CASSQDGAGGRFEETQYF
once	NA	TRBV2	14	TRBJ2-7	TGTGCCAGCAGGAAAGTTGAGGGCTCCTACGAGCAGTACTTC	CASRKVEGSYEQYF
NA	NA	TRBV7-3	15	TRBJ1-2	TGTGCCAGCAGCTTAACTGCGGGGTCCAACTATGGCTACACCTTC	CASSLTAGSNYGYTF
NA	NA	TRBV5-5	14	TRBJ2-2	TGTGCCAGCAGCTTGACTAGCCGGGCCGGGGAGCTGTTTTTT	CASSLTSRAGELFF
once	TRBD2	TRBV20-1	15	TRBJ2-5	TGCAGTGCCTCAAATAGCGGGGCGTACCAAGAGACCCAGTACTTC	CSASNSGAYQETQYF
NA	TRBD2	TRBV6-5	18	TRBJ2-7	TGTGCCAGCAGTTACTCGTATCTTGCGGGGGGGCGCTCCTACGAGCAGTACTTC	CASSYSYLAGGRSYEQYF
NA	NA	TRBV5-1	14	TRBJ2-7	TGCGCCAGCAGCTTGATATCGAGCTCCTACGAGCAGTACTTC	CASSLISSSYEQYF
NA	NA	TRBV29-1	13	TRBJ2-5	TGCAGCGTTGTCCCACTAGCTCACGAGACCCAGTACTTC	CSVVPLAHETQYF
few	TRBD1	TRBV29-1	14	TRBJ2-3	TGCAGCGCTGCGAAGGGGGCTATAGGAGATACGCAGTATTTT	CSAAKGAIGDTQYF
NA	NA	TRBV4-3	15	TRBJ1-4	TGCGCCAGCAGCTGGACAGTGCTTAGGAGTGAAAGACTGTTTTTT	CASSWTVLRSERLFF
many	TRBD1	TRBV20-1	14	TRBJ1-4	TGCAGTGCTCGAAGAAGACAGGGGGAGGAAAAACTGTTTTTT	CSARRRQGEEKLFF
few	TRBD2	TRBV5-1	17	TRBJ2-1	TGCGCCAGCAGCCCCCTGTATAGCGGGGGGACCTACAATGAGCAGTTCTTC	CASSPLYSGGTYNEQFF
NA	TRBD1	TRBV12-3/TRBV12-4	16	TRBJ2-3	TGTGCCAGTTACTATGGGGACAGAAATGTAGCAGATACGCAGTATTTT	CASYYGDRNVADTQYF
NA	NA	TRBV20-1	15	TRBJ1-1	TGCAGTGCTAGGGTTCTTAGCGTGGGAAACACTGAAGCTTTCTTT	CSARVLSVGNTEAFF
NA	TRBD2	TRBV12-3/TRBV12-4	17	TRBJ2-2	TGTGCCAGCAGTTTAGACGGGACTAGCGTGAACACCGGGGAGCTGTTTTTT	CASSLDGTSVNTGELFF
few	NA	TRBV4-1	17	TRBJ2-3	TGCGCCAGCAGCCAAGCCGGCGGTAGCGGAAGCACAGATACGCAGTATTTT	CASSQAGGSGSTDTQYF
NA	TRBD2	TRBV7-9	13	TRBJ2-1	TGTGCCAGCAGCCTAAAGGGGACTAGTGAGCAGTTCTTC	CASSLKGTSEQFF
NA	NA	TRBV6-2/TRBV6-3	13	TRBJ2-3	TGTGCCAGCAGTTACCAGGTAACAGATACGCAGTATTTT	CASSYQVTDTQYF
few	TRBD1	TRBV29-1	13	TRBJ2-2	TGCAGCGTTGGGACAGGGGTGGCCGGGGAGCTGTTTTTT	CSVGTGVAGELFF
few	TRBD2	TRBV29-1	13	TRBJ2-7	TGCAGCGCTTCAACACTAGCGGGGTACGAGCAGTACTTC	CSASTLAGYEQYF
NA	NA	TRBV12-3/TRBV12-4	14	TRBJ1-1	TGTGCCAGCAGTTTTGGGGGGGCTTTGACTGAAGCTTTCTTT	CASSFGGALTEAFF
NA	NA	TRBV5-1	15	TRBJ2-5	TGCGCCAGCAGCTTGTTCCAGGGCCCTCAAGAGACCCAGTACTTC	CASSLFQGPQETQYF
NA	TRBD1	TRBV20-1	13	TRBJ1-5	TGCAGTGCACCACAGGGGGCCAATCAGCCCCAGCATTTT	CSAPQGANQPQHF
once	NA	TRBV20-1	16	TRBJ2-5	TGCAGTGCTGGGGCAACGGGGGCAATACGGGGTGAGACCCAGTACTTC	CSAGATGAIRGETQYF
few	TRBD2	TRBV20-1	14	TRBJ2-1	TGCAGTGCTAGAGATCAGCGGGGAGGCTATGAGCAGTTCTTC	CSARDQRGGYEQFF
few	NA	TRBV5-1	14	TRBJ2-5	TGCGCCAGCAGCTTGGAATCGTCCCAGGGGACCCAGTACTTC	CASSLESSQGTQYF